Shown below are 5 T cell receptor beta chains from a single sample sequenced in a study of blood T cell repertoires in COVID-19. Repertoires were generated with immunoSEQ multiplex PCR, while TCRdb's copy carries only in-frame clones and drops some. The sample yields under 250,000 clones, roughly 88% seen once. Sequenced: PBMCs or T cells enriched from blood (not recorded which). These receptors came from a woman in her thirties who had been exposed to COVID-19.

This clone has just a few counts. The CDR3 nucleotides read TGTGCCAGGAGAGCGGGGGCGTCCTACGAGCAGTACTTC. It codes for CARRAGASYEQYF. The rearrangement joins TRBV2 to TRBJ2-7; 8 nucleotides match TRBD2. V lost 9 bases and J lost 1; bases outside the gene matches: 5. Germline CDR1 reads SNHLY; CDR2 reads FYNNEI. The CDR3 covers 13 residues.

This sequence joins TRBV6-4 and TRBJ2-1; 9 positions match TRBD2. The V segment lost 3 bases and the J segment 8 bases; nucleotides outside the gene matches: 8. The CDR3 length is 15 residues. The germline gives CDR1 MRHNA, CDR2 SNTAGT. The CDR3 DNA sequence: TGTGCCAGCAGTGATCGGGCTAGCGGGATTTATGAGCAGTTCTTC. Translation gives CASSDRASGIYEQFF.

This clone appeared a single time. The chain has TRBV20-1 and TRBJ2-7; the D gene is possibly TRBD2 (5 bases). Between the trimmed V and J ends, which lost 3 bases and 5 bases, there was a span of 14 bases. From germline, CDR1 is DFQATT and CDR2 SNEGSKA (reference sequence). CDR3 length: 13 residues. The chain's CDR3 is CSASSVAGDEQYF. Written as DNA, the CDR3 is TGCAGTGCTAGTTCAGTTGCGGGCGACGAGCAGTACTTC.

The chain recombines TRBV19 with TRBJ1-1, with 8 bases lining up with TRBD1. CDR1 and CDR2 (germline): LNHDA, SQIVND (reference sequence). The J segment lost 8 bases and the V segment lost 3 bases, leaving 14 bases of the junction unmatched. This CDR3 has 16 amino acids. The CDR3 spells CASSIGTGGTAREAFF. CDR3 nucleotide sequence: TGTGCCAGTAGTATTGGCACAGGGGGAACCGCAAGGGAAGCTTTCTTT.

The chain uses TRBV9 and TRBJ2-2; TRBD2 aligns across 7 bases. The CDR3 is 16 residues long. V was pared by 0 bases and J by 4 bases, with 6 bases of the junction left unmatched. Per germline, CDR1 SGDLS and CDR2 YYNGEE. The CDR3 sequence: CASSVDIAGFTGELFF. CDR3 in DNA: TGTGCCAGCAGCGTAGATATAGCGGGTTTCACCGGGGAGCTGTTTTTT.